These 31 T cell receptor beta chains came from one sample sequenced in a study of blood T cell repertoires in COVID-19 (dated by TCRdb to 2020 to 2022). Libraries were prepared through the immunoSEQ multiplex PCR assay. Drawn from immuneACCESS, this table holds only the in-frame rearrangements with V and J called that TCRdb kept. Clones are partly lost; checked studies trace under half to an unresolved V gene and leave the rest unexplained. In this sample the table shows around 200,000 clones, approximately 85% of which occur a single time. The ten top clones hold approximately 6.2% of the sample. Specimen: PBMCs or T cells enriched from blood (not recorded which). These receptors all come from a man between 40 and 49 years old who had recovered from COVID-19.

This rearrangement joins TRBV19 to TRBJ1-5; D might be TRBD1 (5 bases). V lost 7 bases and J lost 4, with 20 bases in between. The CDR3 length is 16 residues. Germline values: CDR1 LNHDA, CDR2 SQIVND (reference sequence). The CDR3 reads CASTVIGTDMNQPQHF. CDR3 DNA sequence: TGTGCCAGTACCGTAATCGGGACTGATATGAATCAGCCCCAGCATTTT.

The rearrangement links TRBV7-8 to TRBJ1-1, with TRBD1 as a possible D gene (5 bases). The V and J ends lost 3 bases and 5 bases respectively, with 22 bases between them. Germline V gives CDR1 SGHVS, CDR2 FQNEAQ. The CDR3 consists of 17 residues. The CDR3 region is CASSLLFPDRSRTEAFF. CDR3 bases: TGTGCCAGCAGCTTGCTGTTCCCCGACAGATCAAGAACTGAAGCTTTCTTT.

The genes are TRBV6-5 and TRBJ2-3; 7 positions match TRBD1. Per the germline V gene, CDR1 is MNHEY and CDR2 is SVGAGI. With 10 bases clipped from V and 5 bases from J, the junction kept 15 bases outside the gene matches. CDR3 length: 15 residues. The CDR3 here is CATGGVGQGEDTQYF. The DNA for the CDR3 is TGTGCCACAGGGGGAGTAGGGCAGGGGGAAGATACGCAGTATTTT.

The J gene is TRBJ2-2, the V gene TRBV2; TRBD1 aligns across 8 bases. Per the germline V gene, CDR1 is SNHLY and CDR2 is FYNNEI. CDR3 length: 14 residues. Germline trimming cut 7 bases from V and 1 base from J; bases unmatched to any gene: 2. CDR3 in amino acids: CASKDRVNTGELFF. CDR3 in DNA: TGTGCCAGCAAGGACAGGGTGAACACCGGGGAGCTGTTTTTT.

The chain carries TRBV19 and TRBJ2-7, with 8 nucleotides matching TRBD2. This CDR3 has 18 residues. The V gene's germline CDR1 is LNHDA and CDR2 SQIVND (reference sequence). V dropped 5 bases and J dropped 3; count of bases not matched to a gene: 18. Here the CDR3 DNA reads TGTGCCAGTAGTGTGGCTAGCGGGTATTCCAACCCCTTCTACGAGCAGTACTTC. The encoded protein is CASSVASGYSNPFYEQYF. Complete variable domain (other parts from reference TRBV19 and TRBJ2-7): DGGITQSPKYLFRKEGQNVTLSCEQNLNHDAMYWYRQDPGQGLRLIYYSQIVNDFQKGDIAEGYSVSREKKESFPLTVTSAQKNPTAFYLCASSVASGYSNPFYEQYFGPGTRLTVT.

The chain recombines TRBV11-1 with TRBJ1-1; D might be TRBD1 (5 bases). The CDR3 length is 14 residues. The germline V gene has CDR1 SGHAT and CDR2 FQDESV (reference sequence). The ends were cut back, 3 bases at V and 2 bases at J, with 10 bases in the middle. CDR3 sequence: CASSFDSANTEAFF. The CDR3 region has the DNA TGTGCCAGCAGCTTCGACAGCGCCAACACTGAAGCTTTCTTT.

V gene TRBV7-2 combines with J gene TRBJ1-5, with TRBD1 as a possible D gene (5 bases). With 0 bases removed from V and 4 bases from J, the gap between germline ends came to 7 bases. Germline lookup yields CDR1 SGHTA and CDR2 FQGNSA. The length of the CDR3 is 14 residues. Written as DNA, the CDR3 is TGTGCCAGCAGCTTAGCAACAGGTAATCAGCCCCAGCATTTT. It translates to CASSLATGNQPQHF.

This sequence joins TRBV28 and TRBJ2-1; 9 bases line up with TRBD2. The V gene end was trimmed by 4 bases and the J gene end by 6 bases; junction bases not matched to a gene: 7. Germline values: CDR1 MDHEN, CDR2 SYDVKM. The CDR3 has 15 residues. The CDR3 sequence is CASSWGGRAPNEQFF. As DNA, the CDR3 is TGTGCCAGCAGTTGGGGCGGGAGGGCCCCCAATGAGCAGTTCTTC.

The gene calls are TRBV11-2 and TRBJ2-5, with 10 bases lining up with TRBD1. From germline, CDR1 is SGHAT and CDR2 FQNNGV. Trimming at V came to 5 bases and at J to 5 bases, leaving 8 bases not matched to a gene. The CDR3 is 15 residues long. This chain's CDR3 is CASSLMTGGGETQYF. The CDR3 bases are TGTGCCAGCAGCCTAATGACAGGGGGCGGGGAGACCCAGTACTTC.

The chain joins TRBV5-1 to TRBJ1-1, with a tentative D call TRBD1 (6 bases). The CDR3 length is 14 residues. Germline values: CDR1 SGHRS, CDR2 YFSETQ. V lost 3 bases to trimming and J lost 2 bases, with 11 bases between them. CDR3 sequence reads: CASSSVGQNTEAFF. The CDR3 DNA is TGCGCCAGCAGCTCGGTGGGACAAAACACTGAAGCTTTCTTT. Full variable domain (missing parts from reference TRBV5-1 and TRBJ1-1): KAGVTQTPRYLIKTRGQQVTLSCSPISGHRSVSWYQQTPGQGLQFLFEYFSETQRNKGNFPGRFSGRQFSNSRSEMNVSTLELGDSALYLCASSSVGQNTEAFFGQGTRLTVV.

The chain recombines TRBV7-8 with TRBJ2-1; TRBD2 is a possible D gene (7 bases). Germline V gives CDR1 SGHVS, CDR2 FQNEAQ. The V gene lost 0 bases and the J gene lost 8 bases, with 11 bases spanning the gap. The CDR3 loop spans 14 amino acids. The CDR3 DNA reads as TGTGCCAGCAGCTTAGCGGGGGCGGGGGATGAGCAGTTCTTC. Protein: CASSLAGAGDEQFF. The variable domain in full, completed from reference TRBV7-8 and TRBJ2-1, reads GAGVSQSPRYKVAKRGQDVALRCDPISGHVSLFWYQQALGQGPEFLTYFQNEAQLDKSGLPSDRFFAERPEGSVSTLKIQRTQQEDSAVYLCASSLAGAGDEQFFGPGTRLTVL.

This chain connects TRBV10-1 to TRBJ2-7, with 9 bases lining up with TRBD2. Germline CDR1 reads WNHNN; CDR2 reads SYGVQD (reference sequence). Unmatched junction bases numbered 9, after V lost 2 bases and J lost 7 bases. The CDR3 runs 15 residues. The CDR3 bases are TGCGCCAGCAGTGAGCTGGCCAGCGGGAGGAGTGAGCAGTACTTC. It is translated as CASSELASGRSEQYF.

This clone came up many times. V gene TRBV11-3 combines with J gene TRBJ1-1; no clear D. The V end lost 0 bases, the J end lost 8 bases, and 10 bases lay between the germline ends. Germline CDR1 reads SGHNT; CDR2 reads YENEEA. This CDR3 region has 13 residues. CDR3 sequence: CASSLDEIAEAFF. The CDR3 DNA reads TGTGCCAGCAGCTTAGATGAGATCGCAGAAGCTTTCTTT.

This chain connects TRBV11-2 to TRBJ1-1, with 7 bases fitting TRBD1. V was pared by 3 bases and J by 0 bases, with 10 bases of the junction left unmatched. The germline V gene encodes CDR1 SGHAT and CDR2 FQNNGV. CDR3 length: 17 amino acids. In nucleotides, the CDR3 is TGTGCCAGCAGCTTCGAAAGGGGGCCCCCTTTGAACACTGAAGCTTTCTTT. It codes for CASSFERGPPLNTEAFF.

The chain employs TRBV7-9 and TRBJ2-5; 10 bases fit TRBD2. Germline trimming cut 1 base from V and 8 bases from J; bases unmatched to any gene: 4. Germline lookup yields CDR1 SEHNR and CDR2 FQNEAQ (reference sequence). The CDR3 length is 14 residues. The CDR3 coding sequence is TGTGCCAGCAGCTTAGGGGGACTAGCGCGAACCCAGTACTTC. The encoded protein is CASSLGGLARTQYF.

The rearrangement joins TRBV10-3 to TRBJ1-1, with 9 bases matching TRBD1. In germline, CDR1 is ENHRY, CDR2 SYGVKD. The CDR3 spans 13 residues. The trim removed 6 bases at V and 5 bases at J, leaving 4 bases unmatched. This chain's CDR3 is CAIRPGQGTEAFF. DNA for the CDR3: TGTGCCATCAGACCGGGACAGGGAACTGAAGCTTTCTTT.

J is TRBJ2-1 and V is TRBV6-6; D may be TRBD1 (7 bases). The CDR3 contains 20 residues. CDR1 and CDR2 (germline): MNHNY, SVGAGI (reference sequence). V lost 6 bases, J lost 5 bases, and 32 bases lay in between. The CDR3 DNA reads TGTGCCAGCAGCGGACAGGACCCATGGACTATCCAGTCGTCTAACAATGAGCAGTTCTTC. Protein: CASSGQDPWTIQSSNNEQFF.

V usage is TRBV7-9 and J usage is TRBJ1-1; D is possibly TRBD1 (5 bases). This CDR3 is built from 14 residues. Germline CDR1 is SEHNR and CDR2 is FQNEAQ (reference sequence). V lost 5 bases, J lost 6 bases, and 16 bases lay in between. CDR3 residues: CASSRGAGHPEAFF. DNA for the CDR3: TGTGCCAGCAGCCGCGGGGCAGGACATCCTGAAGCTTTCTTT.

This clone turned up a few times. CDR3 DNA sequence: TGTGCCAGCTCAGGGACAGGTGCTTACAATGAGCAGTTCTTC. This translates into CASSGTGAYNEQFF. The chain carries TRBV18 and TRBJ2-1; 8 nucleotides align to TRBD1. V was clipped by 5 bases and J by 4 bases; unmatched bases: 4. Germline-derived CDR1 and CDR2 are KGHSH and LQKENI. The CDR3 loop spans 14 amino acids. Full variable domain (rest looked up from reference TRBV18 and TRBJ2-1): NAGVMQNPRHLVRRRGQEARLRCSPMKGHSHVYWYRQLPEEGLKFMVYLQKENIIDESGMPKERFSAEFPKEGPSILRIQQVVRGDSAAYFCASSGTGAYNEQFFGPGTRLTVL.

The chain carries TRBV6-1 and TRBJ1-2, with TRBD1 matching over 8 bases. Germline CDR1 is MNHNS and CDR2 is SASEGT. CDR3 length: 14 amino acids. V lost 3 bases and J lost 3; bases outside the gene matches: 3. The CDR3 region is CASSDIQGDYGYTF. In DNA, the CDR3 is TGTGCCAGCAGTGACATACAGGGGGACTATGGCTACACCTTC.

The chain joins TRBV2 to TRBJ1-1; TRBD1 might be the D (5 bases). Germline-derived CDR1 and CDR2 are SNHLY and FYNNEI. The length of the CDR3 is 13 residues. The germline V and J ends were trimmed by 6 bases and 4 bases, with 12 bases remaining between them. The CDR3 reads CASSRDRATEAFF. CDR3 nucleotides: TGTGCCAGCAGCCGCGACAGAGCCACTGAAGCTTTCTTT.

This chain links TRBV11-2 with TRBJ1-1; D is ambiguous. This CDR3 region has 14 residues. V lost 3 bases and J 0 bases, leaving 8 bases between the germline ends. Germline V lookup: CDR1 SGHAT, CDR2 FQNNGV. CDR3 nucleotide sequence: TGTGCCAGCAGCTTTTGGCAGTTGAACACTGAAGCTTTCTTT. It encodes CASSFWQLNTEAFF.

Ten or more counts support this clone. V usage is TRBV29-1 and J usage is TRBJ2-3, with 7 bases fitting TRBD2. Germline CDR1 SQVTM, CDR2 ANQGSEA. With 4 bases clipped from V and 2 bases from J, the junction kept 6 bases outside the gene matches. There are 14 residues in the CDR3. CDR3 sequence (DNA): TGCAGCGTTGGTAGCGGGCTATACACAGATACGCAGTATTTT. Translating it yields CSVGSGLYTDTQYF.

This CDR3 is CASSGDSFYTEAFF. As DNA, the CDR3 is TGTGCCAGCAGTGGGGACTCCTTTTATACTGAAGCTTTCTTT. The V and J genes are TRBV2 and TRBJ1-1; a weak D match, TRBD1 (5 bases). The V gene's germline CDR1 is SNHLY and CDR2 FYNNEI. Trimming left V 4 bases short and J 5 bases short, with 14 bases between. This CDR3 region has 14 residues.

The chain is built from TRBV7-9 and TRBJ1-2, with a possible D match to TRBD1 (5 bases). This CDR3 is 13 amino acids long. V was trimmed by 3 bases and J by 4 bases, leaving 9 bases between them. The germline CDR1 and CDR2 sequences are SEHNR and FQNEAQ (reference sequence). CDR3 coding DNA: TGTGCCAGCAGCTTTTCACAGGCCTATGGCTACACCTTC. It translates to CASSFSQAYGYTF.

The chain combines TRBV4-2 with TRBJ2-7; 9 nucleotides align to TRBD1. Per germline, CDR1 LGHNA and CDR2 YNFKEQ. The V gene end was trimmed by 4 bases and the J gene end by 3 bases; junction bases not matched to a gene: 7. The CDR3 runs 15 residues. The CDR3 DNA follows: TGTGCCAGCAGCCGGGGGACAGGGACCCTCTACGAGCAGTACTTC. This encodes CASSRGTGTLYEQYF.

The chain carries TRBV19 and TRBJ2-1, with D unresolved. Trimming shortened V by 3 bases and J by 5 bases, and 11 bases separated the two germline ends. Looked up from germline, CDR1 is LNHDA and CDR2 is SQIVND (reference sequence). CDR3 length: 14 residues. CDR3 bases: TGTGCCAGTAGTATTGCCGGCGGTAACAATGAGCAGTTCTTC. Translating it yields CASSIAGGNNEQFF.

The gene calls are TRBV5-6 and TRBJ1-1; a possible D gene is TRBD1 (6 bases). The V and J ends lost 4 bases and 5 bases respectively, with 12 bases between them. The CDR3 spans 13 residues. Germline V gene lookup returns CDR1 SGHDT and CDR2 YYEEEE. This CDR3 is CASSPDRLTEAFF. The CDR3 DNA is TGTGCCAGCAGCCCAGACAGGTTAACTGAAGCTTTCTTT.

V gene TRBV6-5 combines with J gene TRBJ1-1; 12 bases fit TRBD1. V gave up 6 bases and J gave up 4 bases; unmatched junction bases: 3. CDR3 length: 14 amino acids. In germline, CDR1 is MNHEY, CDR2 SVGAGI. In nucleotides, the CDR3 is TGTGCCAGCAGAGGGACAGGGGGCATCACTGAAGCTTTCTTT. Translated, it gives CASRGTGGITEAFF.

The CDR3 protein is CASSLGVPFYNEQFF. In DNA form, the CDR3 reads TGCGCCAGCAGCTTGGGAGTACCTTTTTACAATGAGCAGTTCTTC. The chain combines TRBV5-1 with TRBJ2-1; no definite D call. Trimming pared 0 bases from V and 4 bases from J, leaving 11 bases between. CDR3 length equals 15 residues. The germline V gene has CDR1 SGHRS and CDR2 YFSETQ.

V usage is TRBV5-1 and J usage is TRBJ2-7; D not resolved. The V and J ends lost 4 bases and 3 bases respectively, with 8 bases between them. This CDR3 region has 12 residues. CDR1 is SGHRS, CDR2 YFSETQ, per germline. This CDR3 reads CASSLGGYEQYF. CDR3 bases: TGCGCCAGCAGCCTGGGCGGCTACGAGCAGTACTTC.